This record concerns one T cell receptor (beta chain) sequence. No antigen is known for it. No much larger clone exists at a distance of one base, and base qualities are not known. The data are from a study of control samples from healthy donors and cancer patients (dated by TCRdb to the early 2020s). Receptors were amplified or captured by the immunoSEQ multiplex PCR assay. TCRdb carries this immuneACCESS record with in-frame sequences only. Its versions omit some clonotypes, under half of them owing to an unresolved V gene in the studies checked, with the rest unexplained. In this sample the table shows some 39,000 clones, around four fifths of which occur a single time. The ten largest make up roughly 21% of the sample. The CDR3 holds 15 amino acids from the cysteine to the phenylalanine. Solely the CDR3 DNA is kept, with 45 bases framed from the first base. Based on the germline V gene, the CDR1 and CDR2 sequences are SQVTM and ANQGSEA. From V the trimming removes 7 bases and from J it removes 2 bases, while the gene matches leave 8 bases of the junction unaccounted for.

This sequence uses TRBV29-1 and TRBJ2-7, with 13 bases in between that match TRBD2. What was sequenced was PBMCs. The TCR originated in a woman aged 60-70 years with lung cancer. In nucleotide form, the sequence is TGCAGCGGCCTAGGGACTAGCGGGAACCCCTACGAGCAGTACTTC. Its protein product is CSGLGTSGNPYEQYF.